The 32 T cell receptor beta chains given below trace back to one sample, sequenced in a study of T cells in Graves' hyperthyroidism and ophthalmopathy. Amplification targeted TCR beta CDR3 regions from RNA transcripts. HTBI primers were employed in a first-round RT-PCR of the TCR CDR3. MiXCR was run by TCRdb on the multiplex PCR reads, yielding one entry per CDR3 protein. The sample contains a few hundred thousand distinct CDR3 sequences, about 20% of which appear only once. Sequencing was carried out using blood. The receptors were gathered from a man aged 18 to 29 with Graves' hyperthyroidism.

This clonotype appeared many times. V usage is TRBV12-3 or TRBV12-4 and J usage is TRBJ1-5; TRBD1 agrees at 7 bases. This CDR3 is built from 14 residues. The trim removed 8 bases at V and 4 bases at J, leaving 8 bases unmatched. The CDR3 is CASGLTGTNQPQHF. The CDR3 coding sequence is TGTGCCAGCGGCTTGACAGGGACGAATCAGCCCCAGCATTTT.

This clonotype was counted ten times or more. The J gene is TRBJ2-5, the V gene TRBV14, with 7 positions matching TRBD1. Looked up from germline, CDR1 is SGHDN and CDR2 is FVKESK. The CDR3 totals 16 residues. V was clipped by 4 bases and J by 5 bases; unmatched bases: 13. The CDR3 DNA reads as TGTGCCAGCAGCCCTGGGCGCAGGGGGATGGGCGAGACCCAGTACTTC. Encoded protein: CASSPGRRGMGETQYF.

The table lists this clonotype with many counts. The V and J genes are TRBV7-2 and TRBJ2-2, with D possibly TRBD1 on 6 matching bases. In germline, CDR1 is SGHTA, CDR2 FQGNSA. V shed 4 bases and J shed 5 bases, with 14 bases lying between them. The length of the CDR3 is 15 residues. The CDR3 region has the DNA TGTGCCAGCAGCTCATTGGGGGCGCGAACCGGGGAGCTGTTTTTT. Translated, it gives CASSSLGARTGELFF.

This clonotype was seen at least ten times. The CDR3 nucleotides are TGTGCCAGTAGTATAGATCGGACTGAAGCTTTCTTT. Encoded protein: CASSIDRTEAFF. The rearrangement links TRBV19 to TRBJ1-1; D remains unclear. Germline V gene sequence: CDR1 LNHDA, CDR2 SQIVND (reference sequence). The CDR3 consists of 12 residues. With 0 bases removed from V and 5 bases from J, the gap between germline ends came to 4 bases.

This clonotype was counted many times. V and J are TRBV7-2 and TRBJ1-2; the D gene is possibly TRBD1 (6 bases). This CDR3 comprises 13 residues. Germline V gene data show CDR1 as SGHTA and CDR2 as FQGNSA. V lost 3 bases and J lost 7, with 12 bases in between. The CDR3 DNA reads TGTGCCAGCAGCTTCCAGGGGTTGGGTGGCTACACCTTC. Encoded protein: CASSFQGLGGYTF.

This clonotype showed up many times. CDR3 nucleotides: TGCAGTGCTAGAAACAGGAACCTTAATAGCAATCAGCCCCAGCATTTT. It yields the protein CSARNRNLNSNQPQHF. The chain uses TRBV20-1 and TRBJ1-5; a possible D gene is TRBD1 (5 bases). The CDR3 contains 16 residues. V was cut by 2 bases and J by 0 bases, with 14 bases left in between. CDR1 and CDR2 (germline): DFQATT, SNEGSKA (reference sequence).

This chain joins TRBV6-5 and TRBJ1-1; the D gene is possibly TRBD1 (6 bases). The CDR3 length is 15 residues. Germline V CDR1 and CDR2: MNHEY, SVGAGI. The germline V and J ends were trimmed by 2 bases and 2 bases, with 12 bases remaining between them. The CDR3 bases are TGTGCCAGCAGTTACGGGGGACAAGTCAACACTGAAGCTTTCTTT. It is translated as CASSYGGQVNTEAFF.

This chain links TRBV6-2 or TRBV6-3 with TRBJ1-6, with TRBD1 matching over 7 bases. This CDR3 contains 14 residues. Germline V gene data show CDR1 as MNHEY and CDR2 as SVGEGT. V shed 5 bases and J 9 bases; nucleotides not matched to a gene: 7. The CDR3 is CASSPAGGGSPLHF. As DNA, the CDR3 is TGTGCCAGCAGTCCAGCAGGGGGAGGTTCACCCCTCCACTTT.

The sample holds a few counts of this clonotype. CDR3 protein: CASSPRGGLEVYGYTF. The CDR3 nucleotides read TGTGCCAGCAGCCCCCGGGGCGGGCTTGAGGTCTATGGCTACACCTTC. The chain joins TRBV4-2 to TRBJ1-2, with TRBD1 as a possible D gene (5 bases). Germline V gene lookup returns CDR1 LGHNA and CDR2 YNFKEQ. The CDR3 has 16 residues. The ends were cut back, 4 bases at V and 4 bases at J, with 19 bases in the middle.

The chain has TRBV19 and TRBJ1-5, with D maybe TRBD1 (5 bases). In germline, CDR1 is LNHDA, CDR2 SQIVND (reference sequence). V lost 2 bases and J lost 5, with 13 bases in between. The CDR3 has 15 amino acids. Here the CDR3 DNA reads TGTGCCAGTAGTATATACCAGGGCGTGGATCAGCCCCAGCATTTT. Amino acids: CASSIYQGVDQPQHF.

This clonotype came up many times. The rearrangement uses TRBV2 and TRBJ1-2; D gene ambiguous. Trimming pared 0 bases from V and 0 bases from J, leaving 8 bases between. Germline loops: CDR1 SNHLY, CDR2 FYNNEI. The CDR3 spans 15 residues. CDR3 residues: CASSEARGANYGYTF. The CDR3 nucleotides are TGTGCCAGCAGTGAAGCGCGGGGAGCTAACTATGGCTACACCTTC.

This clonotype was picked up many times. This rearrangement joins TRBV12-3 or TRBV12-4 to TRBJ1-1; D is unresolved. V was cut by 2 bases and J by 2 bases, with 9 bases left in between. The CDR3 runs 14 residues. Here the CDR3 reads CASSLPPGNTEAFF. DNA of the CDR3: TGTGCCAGCAGTTTACCCCCGGGTAACACTGAAGCTTTCTTT.

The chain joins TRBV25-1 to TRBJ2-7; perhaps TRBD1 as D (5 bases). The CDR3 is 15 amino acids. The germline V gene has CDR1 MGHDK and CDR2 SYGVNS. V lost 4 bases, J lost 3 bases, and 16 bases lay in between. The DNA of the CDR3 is TGTGCCAGCAGTGGCAACCCAGGGATTGGCTACGAGCAGTACTTC. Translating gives CASSGNPGIGYEQYF.

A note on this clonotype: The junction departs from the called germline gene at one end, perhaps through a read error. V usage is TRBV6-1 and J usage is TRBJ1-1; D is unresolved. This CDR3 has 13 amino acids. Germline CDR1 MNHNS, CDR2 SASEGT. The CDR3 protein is CASSMVEITDAFF. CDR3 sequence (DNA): TGTGCCAGCAGCATGGTAGAGATCACTGATGCTTTCTTT.

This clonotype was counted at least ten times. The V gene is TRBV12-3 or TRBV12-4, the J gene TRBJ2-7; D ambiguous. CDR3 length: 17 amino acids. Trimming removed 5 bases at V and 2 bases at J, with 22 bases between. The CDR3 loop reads CASSLSFDWSTTYEQYF. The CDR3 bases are TGTGCCAGCAGTCTCTCCTTCGACTGGTCCACCACCTACGAGCAGTACTTC.

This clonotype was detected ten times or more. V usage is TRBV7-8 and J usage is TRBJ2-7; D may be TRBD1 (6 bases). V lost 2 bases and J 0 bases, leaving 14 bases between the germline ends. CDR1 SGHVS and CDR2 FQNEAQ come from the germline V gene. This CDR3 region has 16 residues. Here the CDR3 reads CASSLWDTRISYEQYF. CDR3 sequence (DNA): TGTGCCAGCAGCTTATGGGACACGAGGATCTCCTACGAGCAGTACTTC.

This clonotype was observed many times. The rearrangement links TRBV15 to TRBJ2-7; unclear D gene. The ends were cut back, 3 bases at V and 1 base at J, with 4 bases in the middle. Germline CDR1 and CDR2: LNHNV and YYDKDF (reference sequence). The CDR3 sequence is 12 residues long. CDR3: CATSSGSYEQYF. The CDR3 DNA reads TGTGCCACCAGCAGCGGATCCTACGAGCAGTACTTC.

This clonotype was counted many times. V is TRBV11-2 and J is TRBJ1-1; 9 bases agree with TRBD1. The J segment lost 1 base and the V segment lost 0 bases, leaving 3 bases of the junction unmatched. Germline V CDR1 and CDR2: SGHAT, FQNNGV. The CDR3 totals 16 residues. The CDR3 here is CASSLDRDRANTEAFF. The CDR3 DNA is TGTGCCAGCAGCTTAGACCGGGACAGGGCGAACACTGAAGCTTTCTTT.

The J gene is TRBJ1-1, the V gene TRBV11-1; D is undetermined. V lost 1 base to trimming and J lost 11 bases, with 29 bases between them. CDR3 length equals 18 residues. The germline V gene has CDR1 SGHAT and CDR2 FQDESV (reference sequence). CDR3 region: CASSLEVGPGPSGNKAFF. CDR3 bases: TGTGCCAGCAGCTTAGAGGTGGGCCCGGGCCCTTCGGGTAACAAGGCTTTCTTT. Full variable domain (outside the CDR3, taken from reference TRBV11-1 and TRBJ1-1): EAEVAQSPRYKITEKSQAVAFWCDPISGHATLYWYRQILGQGPELLVQFQDESVVDDSQLPKDRFSAERLKGVDSTLKIQPAELGDSAMYLCASSLEVGPGPSGNKAFFGQGTRLTVV.

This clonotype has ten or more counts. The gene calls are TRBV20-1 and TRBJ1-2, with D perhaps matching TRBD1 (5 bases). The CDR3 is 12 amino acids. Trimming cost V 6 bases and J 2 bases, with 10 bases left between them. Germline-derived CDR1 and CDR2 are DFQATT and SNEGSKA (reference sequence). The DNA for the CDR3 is TGCAGTGCGAGCGGGGGGAACTATGGCTACACCTTC. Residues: CSASGGNYGYTF.

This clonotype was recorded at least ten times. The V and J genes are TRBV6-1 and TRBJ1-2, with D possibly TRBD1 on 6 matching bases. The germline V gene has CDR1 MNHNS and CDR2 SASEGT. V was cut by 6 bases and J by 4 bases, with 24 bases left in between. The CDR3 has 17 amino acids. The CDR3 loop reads CASSATRSQGAVYGYTF. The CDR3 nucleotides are TGTGCCAGCAGCGCCACCCGTTCACAGGGAGCCGTCTATGGCTACACCTTC.

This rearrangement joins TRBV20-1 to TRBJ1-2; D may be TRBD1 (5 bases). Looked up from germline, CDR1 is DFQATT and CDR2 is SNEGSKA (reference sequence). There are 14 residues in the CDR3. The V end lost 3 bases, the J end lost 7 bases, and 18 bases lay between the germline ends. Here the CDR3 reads CSASRVLIGGGYTF. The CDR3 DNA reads TGCAGTGCTAGCAGGGTCTTGATCGGCGGTGGCTACACCTTC.

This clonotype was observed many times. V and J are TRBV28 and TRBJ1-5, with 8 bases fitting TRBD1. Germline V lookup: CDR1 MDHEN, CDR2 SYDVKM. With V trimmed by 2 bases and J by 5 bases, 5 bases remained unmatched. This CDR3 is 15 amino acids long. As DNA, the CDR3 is TGTGCCAGCAGTTTAGTGACCAGGGGGCATCAGCCCCAGCATTTT. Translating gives CASSLVTRGHQPQHF.

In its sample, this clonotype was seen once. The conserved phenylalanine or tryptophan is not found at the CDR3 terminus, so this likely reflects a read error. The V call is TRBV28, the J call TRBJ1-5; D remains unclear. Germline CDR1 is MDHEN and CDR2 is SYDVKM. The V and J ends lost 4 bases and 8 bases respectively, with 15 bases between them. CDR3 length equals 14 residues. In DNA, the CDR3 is TGTGCCAGCAGTTCATTGGCGTCGAGGAAGCCCCAGCATTAT. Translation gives CASSSLASRKPQHY.

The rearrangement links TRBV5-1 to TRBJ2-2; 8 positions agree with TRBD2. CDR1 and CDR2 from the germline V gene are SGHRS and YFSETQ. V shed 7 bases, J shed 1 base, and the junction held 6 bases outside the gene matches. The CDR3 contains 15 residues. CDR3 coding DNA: TGCGCCAGCGGCAGCGGGGGAGTGAACACCGGGGAGCTGTTTTTT. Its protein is CASGSGGVNTGELFF.

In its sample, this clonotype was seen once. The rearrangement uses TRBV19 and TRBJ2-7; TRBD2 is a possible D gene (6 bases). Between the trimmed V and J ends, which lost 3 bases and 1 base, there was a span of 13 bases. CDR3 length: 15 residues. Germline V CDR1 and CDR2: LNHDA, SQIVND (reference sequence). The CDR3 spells CASSMGLALSYEQYF. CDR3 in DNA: TGTGCCAGTAGTATGGGGCTAGCGCTATCCTACGAGCAGTACTTC.

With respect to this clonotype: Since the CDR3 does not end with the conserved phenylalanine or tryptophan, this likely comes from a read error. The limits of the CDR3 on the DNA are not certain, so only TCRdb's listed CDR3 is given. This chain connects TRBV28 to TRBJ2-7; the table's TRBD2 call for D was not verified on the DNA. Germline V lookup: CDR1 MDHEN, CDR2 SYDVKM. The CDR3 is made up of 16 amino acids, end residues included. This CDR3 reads CASSRIAGRSSYEQCL.

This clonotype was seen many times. CDR3 amino acids: CASSVDPAGLQETQYF. Written as DNA, the CDR3 is TGTGCCAGCAGTGTCGACCCAGCGGGACTCCAAGAGACCCAGTACTTC. The chain links TRBV6-1 to TRBJ2-5; 7 nucleotides align to TRBD2. CDR3 length: 16 amino acids. Unmatched junction bases numbered 9, after V lost 4 bases and J lost 1 base. Germline assignment: CDR1 MNHNS and CDR2 SASEGT.

The CDR3 loop reads CASASREGEDGYTF. The CDR3 coding sequence is TGTGCCAGCGCATCGCGGGAGGGGGAGGATGGCTACACCTTC. The V call is TRBV6-1, the J call TRBJ1-2; D may be TRBD1 (6 bases). Germline assignment: CDR1 MNHNS and CDR2 SASEGT. The CDR3 contains 14 residues. The germline V and J ends were trimmed by 8 bases and 6 bases, with 19 bases remaining between them.

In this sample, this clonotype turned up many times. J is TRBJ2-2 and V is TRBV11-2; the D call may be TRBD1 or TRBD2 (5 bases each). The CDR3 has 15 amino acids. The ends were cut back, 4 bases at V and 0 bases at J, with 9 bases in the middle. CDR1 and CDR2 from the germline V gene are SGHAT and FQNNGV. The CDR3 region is CASSSGPPNTGELFF. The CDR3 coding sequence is TGTGCCAGCAGCTCGGGACCACCGAACACCGGGGAGCTGTTTTTT.

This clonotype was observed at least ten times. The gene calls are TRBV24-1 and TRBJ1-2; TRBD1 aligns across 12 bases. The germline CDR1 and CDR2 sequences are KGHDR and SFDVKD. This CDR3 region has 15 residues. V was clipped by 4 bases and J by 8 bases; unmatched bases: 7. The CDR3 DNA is TGTGCCACCAGTGACGGGACAGGGGGCATTGGAGGCTACACCTTC. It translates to CATSDGTGGIGGYTF.

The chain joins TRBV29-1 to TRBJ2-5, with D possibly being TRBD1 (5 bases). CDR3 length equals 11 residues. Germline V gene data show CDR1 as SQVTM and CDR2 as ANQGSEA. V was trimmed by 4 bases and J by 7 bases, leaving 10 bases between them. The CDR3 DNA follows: TGCAGCGTTGGGGGCGGCATGACCCAGTACTTC. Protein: CSVGGGMTQYF.